This TCR beta chain was profiled in a study of CD8+ T cells in alopecia areata. CDR1 and CDR2 (germline): SGHRS, YFSETQ. V trimming: 5 bases; J trimming: 4 bases; junction bases outside the gene matches: 3. This CDR3 comprises 13 residues. Study-level points and caveats: Mice gave a clearer picture of TCR sharing than patients did, possibly for HLA-related reasons. Affected scalp, especially in alopecia totalis/universalis, had a higher clonality than normal scalp did.

Extracted from the samples, RNA was reverse transcribed into cDNA to serve as the sequencing template. Only in-frame clones appear in the TCRdb table, and some are missing; sequencing was by immunoSEQ multiplex PCR. The sample comprises about 210,000 clones, less than 45% of which are singletons, and roughly 0.5% rests with the top ten. As for treatment: oral pan-JAK inhibitor, 5-10 mg twice daily. Lesional scalp tissue (obtained by punch biopsy) and peripheral blood were collected from alopecia areata patients. With regard to this clone: The antigen is not known. Additional DNA sequences in this sample encode the identical CDR3.

The origin of this receptor is a human donor with alopecia areata. Sequencing used CD4+ T cells sorted from blood, obtained between weeks 30 and 35, from a patient treated with tofacitinib. V and J are TRBV5-1 and TRBJ1-2; 9 bases align to TRBD1. DNA for the CDR3: TGCGCCAGCAGTTCGGGACAGGGCTATGGCTACACCTTC. Translation: CASSSGQGYGYTF.